Given below is one TCR beta chain in context. As yet, its antigen is unknown. This specimen comes from a study of T cell repertoires in cytomegalovirus infection. Overall study context: From public TCR beta signatures came an indication of both CMV infection and matching HLA type. General study points: The response measured ex vivo was dominated by TCR beta clonotypes (HLA-C-restricted and CMV-specific).

CDR3 length equals 15 residues. V shed 4 bases, J shed 4 bases, and the junction held 9 bases outside the gene matches. CDR1 is DFQATT and CDR2 is SNEGSKA in the germline V gene (reference sequence). Via MiXCR, TCRdb re-called the reads, giving one row per CDR3 protein. The sample yields 250,000 or so distinct CDR3 sequences, approximately 15% seen once. The source material was CD8+ T cells from PBMCs. The chain carries TRBV20-1 and TRBJ2-2; 7 bases align to TRBD1. The receptor comes from a human donor in good health (CMV status not recorded). Some clones in this sample may be carry-over from other donors' samples. The CDR3 is CSATNRGQATGELFF. CDR3 DNA: TGCAGTGCTACGAACAGGGGCCAAGCCACCGGGGAGCTGTTTTTT.